This TCR beta chain appears in the sequencing data of a study of early T cells in non-severe SARS-CoV-2 infection. The wider study: The study sequenced bulk RNA from unsorted whole blood, with chains unpaired.

This CDR3 has 21 amino acids. Per germline, CDR1 SGHDN and CDR2 FVKESK. Trimming cost V 1 base and J 3 bases; bases outside gene matches: 13. Attachment of unique molecular identifiers was made to individual cDNA molecules. TCRdb passed the 5' RACE reads through MiXCR, listing each CDR3 protein once. The sample holds about 33,000 distinct CDR3 sequences; roughly 5.9% are singletons and the top ten take roughly 5%. This clonotype showed up many times. The receptor was derived from an adult who was a healthcare worker with PCR-confirmed SARS-CoV-2 infection or an uninfected control (not recorded which). Sequencing was done on a sample of whole blood. The chain recombines TRBV14 with TRBJ2-1; 15 bases are shared with TRBD2. The CDR3 DNA reads as TGTGCCAGCAGCCAAGGGTGGCAGGGTGGGACTAGCGGGAGGATCTACAATGAGCAGTTCTTC. It specifies CASSQGWQGGTSGRIYNEQFF.